This T cell receptor (beta chain) was observed in a study of cytomegalovirus exposure and HLA in healthy donors. Study in general: Earlier sequencing of some 190 million T cells yielded approximately 120 million unique TCR beta sequences.

This CDR3 is 12 amino acids long. CDR1 is SGHNT, CDR2 YYREEE, per germline (reference sequence). The germline V and J ends were trimmed by 0 bases and 7 bases, with 7 bases remaining between them. In regard to this clone: Its antigen remains unidentified.

Study-level results: Being productive about 87% or about 30% of the time was typical of most TCR beta V segments in an earlier analysis.

The primer mix had 60 Vbeta and 13 Jbeta primers. Clones were sequenced by immunoSEQ multiplex PCR, and TCRdb holds only the in-frame ones, with some missing. The profile shows under 200,000 clones, more than 65% of them singletons. Each of the donors was a healthy bone marrow donor. Sequences were obtained from PBMCs. The rearrangement uses TRBV5-4 and TRBJ1-2; D might be TRBD1 (5 bases). This TCR came from a woman aged 50 to 60 in good health and CMV-seronegative. The CDR3 loop is CASSLEQGGYTF. The CDR3 nucleotides are TGTGCCAGCAGCTTGGAGCAGGGTGGCTACACCTTC.